A selection of T cell receptor beta chains follows, all from one sample in a study of identical twins. A single record per CDR3 protein comes from TCRdb applying MiXCR to the 5' RACE reads. Of around 240,000 distinct CDR3 sequences in the sample, about 10% are singletons; the top ten hold less than 12%. The sample was memory T cells sorted from blood. These receptors all stem from a man aged 50 to 60 in good health. Both conserved end residues are part of each CDR3. D genes are given only for firm matches. Rows may omit the clone size; those that give it use once, few, many or a size class.

j_call: TRBJ1-2; v_call: TRBV19; clone_size: many; d_call: NA; cdr3_aa: CASSLTRTPETYTF; cdr3_nt: TGTGCCAGTAGTTTAACCAGGACACCGGAAACCTACACCTTC
j_call: TRBJ1-5; v_call: TRBV20-1; clone_size: NA; d_call: NA; cdr3_aa: CSARVRVSNQPQHF; cdr3_nt: TGCAGTGCTAGAGTACGGGTGAGCAATCAGCCCCAGCATTTT
j_call: TRBJ1-1; v_call: TRBV7-9; clone_size: NA; d_call: TRBD1; cdr3_aa: CASSLIAWDSPNTEAFF; cdr3_nt: TGTGCCAGCAGCTTAATAGCCTGGGACAGCCCGAACACTGAAGCTTTCTTT
j_call: TRBJ2-5; v_call: TRBV6-2/TRBV6-3; clone_size: many; d_call: NA; cdr3_aa: CASSYRLPEETQYF; cdr3_nt: TGTGCCAGCAGTTACAGGCTACCGGAAGAGACCCAGTACTTC
j_call: TRBJ2-1; v_call: TRBV7-7; clone_size: few; d_call: NA; cdr3_aa: CASSLRTTGEQFF; cdr3_nt: TGTGCCAGCAGCCTGCGGACTACGGGTGAGCAGTTCTTC
j_call: TRBJ2-7; v_call: TRBV29-1; clone_size: many; d_call: NA; cdr3_aa: CSVKGSAYEQYF; cdr3_nt: TGCAGCGTTAAAGGCAGCGCCTACGAGCAGTACTTC
j_call: TRBJ2-1; v_call: TRBV20-1; clone_size: few; d_call: NA; cdr3_aa: CSATDEFHEQFF; cdr3_nt: TGCAGTGCTACGGACGAGTTCCATGAGCAGTTCTTC
j_call: TRBJ1-1; v_call: TRBV20-1; clone_size: many; d_call: TRBD1; cdr3_aa: CSAERTGVGGAEAFF; cdr3_nt: TGCAGTGCGGAGCGGACAGGGGTCGGCGGCGCTGAAGCTTTCTTT
j_call: TRBJ2-2; v_call: TRBV7-3; clone_size: many; d_call: NA; cdr3_aa: CASSGKNTGELFF; cdr3_nt: TGTGCCAGCAGCGGTAAAAACACCGGGGAGCTGTTTTTT
j_call: TRBJ2-7; v_call: TRBV29-1; clone_size: many; d_call: NA; cdr3_aa: CSVVGETYEQYF; cdr3_nt: TGCAGCGTTGTCGGGGAGACCTACGAGCAGTACTTC
j_call: TRBJ2-3; v_call: TRBV7-8; clone_size: many; d_call: NA; cdr3_aa: CASSRDTPEGTQYF; cdr3_nt: TGTGCCAGCAGCCGTGACACCCCCGAGGGGACGCAGTATTTT
j_call: TRBJ2-1; v_call: TRBV15; clone_size: many; d_call: TRBD2; cdr3_aa: CATSRLAEDNEQFF; cdr3_nt: TGTGCCACCAGCAGACTAGCGGAAGACAATGAGCAGTTCTTC
j_call: TRBJ2-4; v_call: TRBV6-2/TRBV6-3; clone_size: NA; d_call: TRBD1; cdr3_aa: CASRDRGLGRAKNIQYF; cdr3_nt: TGTGCCAGCAGAGACAGGGGGCTGGGACGAGCCAAAAACATTCAGTACTTC
j_call: TRBJ1-1; v_call: TRBV19; clone_size: NA; d_call: NA; cdr3_aa: CASSIGLRQMNTEAFF; cdr3_nt: TGTGCCAGTAGTATAGGATTGAGGCAAATGAACACTGAAGCTTTCTTT
j_call: TRBJ2-5; v_call: TRBV5-1; clone_size: few; d_call: TRBD1; cdr3_aa: CASRSTGPETQYF; cdr3_nt: TGCGCCAGCAGGTCGACAGGGCCAGAGACCCAGTACTTC
j_call: TRBJ1-4; v_call: TRBV20-1; clone_size: NA; d_call: NA; cdr3_aa: CSARVLNEKLFF; cdr3_nt: TGCAGTGCCCGGGTCCTTAATGAAAAACTGTTTTTT
j_call: TRBJ2-5; v_call: TRBV20-1; clone_size: many; d_call: NA; cdr3_aa: CSASGGSGLRGTQYF; cdr3_nt: TGCAGTGCTAGTGGTGGTAGCGGCCTCCGGGGGACCCAGTACTTC
j_call: TRBJ2-1; v_call: TRBV30; clone_size: NA; d_call: TRBD2; cdr3_aa: CAWSVISGRAGWAEQFF; cdr3_nt: TGTGCCTGGAGCGTCATTAGCGGGAGGGCCGGTTGGGCTGAGCAGTTCTTC
j_call: TRBJ1-2; v_call: TRBV5-1; clone_size: NA; d_call: NA; cdr3_aa: CASSLTRDGYTF; cdr3_nt: TGCGCCAGCAGCTTAACCAGGGATGGCTACACCTTC
j_call: TRBJ2-3; v_call: TRBV6-2/TRBV6-3; clone_size: NA; d_call: NA; cdr3_aa: CASSKRTGSTDTQYF; cdr3_nt: TGTGCCAGCAGTAAGCGAACGGGAAGCACAGATACGCAGTATTTT
j_call: TRBJ1-4; v_call: TRBV16; clone_size: few; d_call: NA; cdr3_aa: CASSHRSNEKLFF; cdr3_nt: TGTGCCAGCAGCCACCGGTCTAATGAAAAACTGTTTTTT
j_call: TRBJ2-7; v_call: TRBV9; clone_size: few; d_call: NA; cdr3_aa: CASSLLGDEQYF; cdr3_nt: TGTGCCAGCAGCCTGCTAGGGGACGAGCAGTACTTC
j_call: TRBJ2-6; v_call: TRBV20-1; clone_size: many; d_call: NA; cdr3_aa: CSATQGPGANVLTF; cdr3_nt: TGCAGTGCTACCCAGGGTCCCGGGGCCAACGTCCTGACTTTC
j_call: TRBJ2-3; v_call: TRBV9; clone_size: NA; d_call: TRBD1; cdr3_aa: CASSVVSGGGEDTQYF; cdr3_nt: TGTGCCAGCAGCGTCGTTTCAGGGGGCGGAGAAGATACGCAGTATTTT
j_call: TRBJ1-4; v_call: TRBV11-1; clone_size: NA; d_call: NA; cdr3_aa: CASSLWLNEKLFF; cdr3_nt: TGTGCCAGCAGCTTATGGCTCAATGAAAAACTGTTTTTT
j_call: TRBJ2-7; v_call: TRBV6-1; clone_size: NA; d_call: TRBD1; cdr3_aa: CASSAALDRANEQYF; cdr3_nt: TGTGCCAGCAGTGCAGCGTTGGACAGGGCTAACGAGCAGTACTTC
j_call: TRBJ2-7; v_call: TRBV20-1; clone_size: many; d_call: NA; cdr3_aa: CSATPPGHSEEQYF; cdr3_nt: TGCAGTGCAACCCCCCCGGGACATTCCGAAGAGCAGTACTTC
j_call: TRBJ2-4; v_call: TRBV3-1; clone_size: NA; d_call: TRBD2; cdr3_aa: CASSHSGTRQNIQYF; cdr3_nt: TGTGCCAGCAGCCATTCGGGGACTAGGCAAAACATTCAGTACTTC
j_call: TRBJ1-2; v_call: TRBV4-2; clone_size: few; d_call: TRBD1; cdr3_aa: CASSQVQGANYGYTF; cdr3_nt: TGTGCCAGCAGCCAGGTACAGGGGGCTAACTATGGCTACACCTTC
j_call: TRBJ1-3; v_call: TRBV6-5; clone_size: few; d_call: NA; cdr3_aa: CASSYGVQSGNTIYF; cdr3_nt: TGTGCCAGCAGTTATGGCGTCCAGTCTGGAAACACCATATATTTT
j_call: TRBJ2-7; v_call: TRBV4-1; clone_size: many; d_call: NA; cdr3_aa: CASSQEPGEGSYEQYF; cdr3_nt: TGCGCCAGCAGCCAAGAACCGGGAGAGGGGTCCTACGAGCAGTACTTC
j_call: TRBJ2-3; v_call: TRBV27; clone_size: few; d_call: TRBD2; cdr3_aa: CASSREGKGSSGGLGTDTQYF; cdr3_nt: TGTGCCAGCAGTCGAGAGGGTAAAGGTTCTAGCGGGGGGCTCGGAACAGATACGCAGTATTTT
j_call: TRBJ2-7; v_call: TRBV19; clone_size: NA; d_call: NA; cdr3_aa: CASSLGSSLTYEQYF; cdr3_nt: TGTGCCAGTAGTCTTGGGTCTAGCCTCACCTACGAGCAGTACTTC
j_call: TRBJ1-5; v_call: TRBV20-1; clone_size: NA; d_call: NA; cdr3_aa: CSARGQVHQPQHF; cdr3_nt: TGCAGTGCTAGAGGCCAGGTTCATCAGCCCCAGCATTTT
j_call: TRBJ2-5; v_call: TRBV6-1; clone_size: many; d_call: NA; cdr3_aa: CASSGLTGGQETQYF; cdr3_nt: TGTGCCAGCAGCGGCTTAACGGGCGGCCAAGAGACCCAGTACTTC
j_call: TRBJ2-7; v_call: TRBV20-1; clone_size: NA; d_call: NA; cdr3_aa: CSASSVGGEYEQYF; cdr3_nt: TGCAGTGCTAGTTCGGTGGGCGGAGAATACGAGCAGTACTTC
j_call: TRBJ2-2; v_call: TRBV15; clone_size: many; d_call: NA; cdr3_aa: CATSRRGAGGGELFF; cdr3_nt: TGTGCCACCAGCAGACGCGGGGCCGGCGGCGGGGAGCTGTTTTTT
j_call: TRBJ1-1; v_call: TRBV5-1; clone_size: many; d_call: NA; cdr3_aa: CASSPADSYTEAFF; cdr3_nt: TGCGCCAGCAGCCCGGCGGACAGTTACACTGAAGCTTTCTTT
j_call: TRBJ2-1; v_call: TRBV24-1; clone_size: many; d_call: TRBD2; cdr3_aa: CATSDLGSGRVNEQFF; cdr3_nt: TGTGCCACCAGTGATTTGGGCAGCGGGAGGGTAAATGAGCAGTTCTTC
j_call: TRBJ2-1; v_call: TRBV7-2; clone_size: NA; d_call: NA; cdr3_aa: CASSLLSVSYNEQFF; cdr3_nt: TGTGCCAGCAGCTTACTTAGCGTGTCCTACAATGAGCAGTTCTTC
j_call: TRBJ1-2; v_call: TRBV4-2; clone_size: NA; d_call: NA; cdr3_aa: CASSQESHGDYGYTF; cdr3_nt: TGTGCCAGCAGCCAAGAATCCCACGGAGACTATGGCTACACCTTC
j_call: TRBJ2-1; v_call: TRBV5-6; clone_size: many; d_call: NA; cdr3_aa: CASSPDTNYNEQFF; cdr3_nt: TGTGCCAGCAGCCCGGACACGAACTACAATGAGCAGTTCTTC
j_call: TRBJ2-3; v_call: TRBV4-2; clone_size: many; d_call: TRBD2; cdr3_aa: CASSALAGGPDTQYF; cdr3_nt: TGTGCCAGCAGCGCACTAGCGGGGGGTCCAGATACGCAGTATTTT
j_call: TRBJ1-5; v_call: TRBV5-1; clone_size: few; d_call: TRBD1; cdr3_aa: CASSVQGNQPQHF; cdr3_nt: TGCGCCAGCAGCGTACAGGGGAATCAGCCCCAGCATTTT
j_call: TRBJ2-1; v_call: TRBV24-1; clone_size: many; d_call: NA; cdr3_aa: CATSDSLRGPGNEQFF; cdr3_nt: TGTGCCACCAGTGATTCACTCAGGGGTCCGGGGAATGAGCAGTTCTTC
j_call: TRBJ2-3; v_call: TRBV6-2/TRBV6-3; clone_size: many; d_call: TRBD2; cdr3_aa: CASRTAGVPTQYF; cdr3_nt: TGTGCCAGCAGGACAGCGGGGGTTCCTACGCAGTATTTT
j_call: TRBJ2-7; v_call: TRBV27; clone_size: many; d_call: NA; cdr3_aa: CASSFRGPHSYEQYF; cdr3_nt: TGTGCCAGCAGTTTCCGGGGGCCGCACTCCTACGAGCAGTACTTC
j_call: TRBJ2-3; v_call: TRBV18; clone_size: NA; d_call: NA; cdr3_aa: CASSPDAYTQYF; cdr3_nt: TGTGCCAGCTCACCGGATGCTTATACGCAGTATTTT
j_call: TRBJ1-5; v_call: TRBV10-3; clone_size: many; d_call: NA; cdr3_aa: CAISDQSGQPQHF; cdr3_nt: TGTGCCATCAGTGACCAAAGCGGTCAGCCCCAGCATTTT
j_call: TRBJ2-7; v_call: TRBV30; clone_size: few; d_call: TRBD1; cdr3_aa: CAWSNRGYEQYF; cdr3_nt: TGTGCCTGGAGTAACAGGGGATACGAGCAGTACTTC
j_call: TRBJ2-1; v_call: TRBV5-1; clone_size: NA; d_call: TRBD2; cdr3_aa: CASSPRLAGGPGEQSF; cdr3_nt: TGCGCCAGCAGCCCACGACTAGCGGGAGGGCCCGGTGAGCAGTCCTTC
j_call: TRBJ1-6; v_call: TRBV7-2; clone_size: many; d_call: NA; cdr3_aa: CASSFRESPLHF; cdr3_nt: TGTGCCAGCAGCTTCAGGGAATCACCCCTCCACTTT